This TCR beta chain comes out of a study of blood T cell repertoires in COVID-19 (TCRdb year 2020). Context from the whole study: Collaborator samples came from the United States, Italy and Spain and covered acute and convalescent phases of COVID-19. Nearly every sample came with metadata listing a de-identified subject ID, COVID-19 status, age in years and sex. Subjects who had been exposed to COVID-19, were actively infected with it, or had recovered from it provided the deeply sampled blood TCRbeta repertoires that made up the dataset. The prospective study material was composed of cDNA or gDNA derived from T cells, B-cell-depleted T cells, or PBMCs. The repertoires were released in a freely available public database meant as a resource for research on the immune response to SARS-CoV-2. Where available, HLA class I and class II types were taken from metadata supplied by the sample provider and were not determined by assay-based typing. Samples were obtained from the ongoing ImmuneRACE study (first 160 participants) and from 1,254 subjects provided by 6 global collaborators. The investigation overall reported the following: The amount of clinical and demographic metadata varied by source and participant and was provided uncurated.

Trimming leaves V shorter by 0 bases and J shorter by 3 bases, with the junction holding 4 bases beyond the gene matches. The CDR3 contains 17 residues, cysteine and phenylalanine counted. Only the CDR3 DNA stays, 51 bases, in frame from base 1. CDR1 and CDR2 were assigned from the germline V gene as SGHRS and YFSETQ. The immunoSEQ Assay, a bias-controlled multiplex PCR, was used to amplify TCRbeta CDR3 regions from genomic DNA. In the original analysis: The number of nucleated cells in each sample was estimated by amplification of reference gene primers within the assay. Sequence reads were collapsed and filtered to measure the absolute abundance of every unique TCRbeta CDR3 rearrangement. Productive Simpson clonality was computed per sample as the square root of Simpson's diversity index over productive rearrangements. This immuneACCESS table, as held by TCRdb, lists in-frame sequences with V and J called but not all clones. Of the missing ones, under half trace to an unresolved V gene in checked studies; the others have no known cause. The V and J calls and clone size come from that table; D and trimming were worked out from the DNA. The sample table holds 150,000 to 200,000 clones, of which roughly 82% were seen once. The ten biggest clones cover approximately 10% of the sample.

Participants in the prospective study were aged about 18 to 89 years, lived in 24 United States geographic areas, and enrolled through a virtual design. In the prospective study, cohorts were assigned on the basis of participant-reported clinical history obtained from a screening survey and a study questionnaire. Recovered participants in ImmuneRACE Cohort 3 were defined by two consecutive negative NP/OP PCR tests, clearance by a healthcare professional, or resolution of symptoms. Each participant in the prospective study had whole blood, serum and a nasopharyngeal or oropharyngeal swab collected by mobile phlebotomists. Over a roughly 2-month period, participants in the prospective study had the option of providing additional blood draws and questionnaires. Prospective study blood samples were shipped either frozen or at room temperature before DNA extraction. Comment on this clone: Its recognized antigen is unknown. No clone much larger than this one lies a single base away; base qualities are absent.

In this chain, TRBV5-1 is recombined with TRBJ2-6, and 9 bases in between align with TRBD1. Sample: PBMCs or T cells enriched from blood (not recorded which). The clonotype was recovered from a man aged 45-60 years who had recovered from COVID-19. The CDR3 loop reads CASSLEQGANGANVLTF. The sequence in DNA is TGCGCCAGCAGCTTGGAACAGGGGGCAAATGGGGCCAACGTCCTGACTTTC.